This record looks at one T cell receptor (beta chain) sequence and its context. Its target is unknown. This entry belongs to a study of T cell responses to AZD1222 COVID-19 vaccine. About the research overall: Second-dose intervals near 4 or 12 weeks were combined.

The CDR3 has 13 amino acids. Trimming cost V 4 bases and J 1 base, with 10 bases left between them. CDR1 is SQVTM, CDR2 ANQGSEA, per germline. Findings of the study overall: In a largely white British group with more females than males, clonal diversity was possibly underestimated. It was only after the peak T cell response that any repertoires were sampled.

The table came from immunoSEQ multiplex PCR; TCRdb's copy has only in-frame clones and leaves some out. The table lists about 150,000 clones, 90% to 95% of them singletons. This chain joins TRBV29-1 and TRBJ1-1, with unresolved D. Sequencing used peripheral blood, obtained on day 0 of AZD1222 vaccination. This receptor was obtained from an adult in good health. CDR3 residues: CSVVFGENTEAFF. The CDR3 DNA reads as TGCAGCGTTGTGTTCGGGGAGAACACTGAAGCTTTCTTT.